What follows is one TCR beta chain and its context. Trimming cost V 2 bases and J 0 bases, with 7 bases left between them. Germline-derived CDR1 and CDR2 are GTSNPN and SVGIG (reference sequence). The CDR3 runs to 13 residues. The record originates from a study of blood T cell repertoires in COVID-19. Study at large: Italy, Spain and the United States were the sources of the convalescent and acute COVID-19 samples. Sources were T cells, B-cell-depleted T cells, or PBMCs; the material itself was cDNA or gDNA.

The authors' processing: Reference gene primer amplification gave nucleated cell count estimates. The protocol was immunoSEQ multiplex PCR, while the TCRdb copy is restricted to in-frame clones and leaves out a portion. That table furnishes V, J and clone size, whereas the DNA furnished D and trimming. The sample contains about 80,000 clones, 78% of which appear only once. V usage is TRBV30 and J usage is TRBJ1-1; TRBD1 might be the D (5 bases). The sequenced sample consisted of peripheral blood. The TCR was taken from a human donor in a cohort sampled during active COVID-19. As DNA, the CDR3 is TGTGCCTGGAGTTCAGGGTTGAACACTGAAGCTTTCTTT. The encoded protein is CAWSSGLNTEAFF.